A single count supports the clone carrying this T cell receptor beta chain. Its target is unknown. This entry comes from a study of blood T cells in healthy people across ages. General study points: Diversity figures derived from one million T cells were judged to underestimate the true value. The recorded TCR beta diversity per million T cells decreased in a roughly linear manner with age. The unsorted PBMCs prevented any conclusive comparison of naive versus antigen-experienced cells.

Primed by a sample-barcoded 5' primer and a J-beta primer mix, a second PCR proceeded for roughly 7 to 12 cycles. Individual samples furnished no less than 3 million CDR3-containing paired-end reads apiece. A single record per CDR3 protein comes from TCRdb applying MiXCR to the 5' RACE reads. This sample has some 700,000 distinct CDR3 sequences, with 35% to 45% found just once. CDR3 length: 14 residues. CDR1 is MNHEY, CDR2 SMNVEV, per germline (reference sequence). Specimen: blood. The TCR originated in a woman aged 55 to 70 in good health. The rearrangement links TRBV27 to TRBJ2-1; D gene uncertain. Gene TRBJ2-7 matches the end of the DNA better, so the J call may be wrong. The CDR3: CASSTRWLRYEQYF. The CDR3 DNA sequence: TGTGCCAGCAGTACCCGGTGGCTCCGATACGAGCAGTACTTC.